This entry lists 9 T cell receptor beta chains sequenced from one sample in a study of T cells in Graves' hyperthyroidism and ophthalmopathy. TCR beta CDR3 regions were amplified from RNA transcripts. When the TCR CDR3 underwent first-round RT-PCR, the HTBI primer set was used. TCRdb redid the calling of the multiplex PCR reads with MiXCR, one entry per CDR3 protein. Of almost 350,000 distinct CDR3 sequences detected, 15% to 20% appear once; the ten largest clones hold about a sixth. The material sequenced was blood. The origin of the receptors is a middle-aged woman with Graves' ophthalmopathy.

This clonotype was detected many times. V usage is TRBV7-2 and J usage is TRBJ2-2, with 9 bases aligning to TRBD2. This CDR3 is built from 15 residues. J gave up 5 bases and V 5 bases, and 6 bases lay outside the gene matches. Germline V gene lookup returns CDR1 SGHTA and CDR2 FQGNSA. The CDR3 nucleotides are TGTGCCAGCAGCCAAAATAGCGGGAGAACCGGGGAGCTGTTTTTT. It translates to CASSQNSGRTGELFF. The full variable domain, completed using reference TRBV7-2 and TRBJ2-2, is GAGVSQSPSNKVTEKGKDVELRCDPISGHTALYWYRQSLGQGLEFLIYFQGNSAPDKSGLPSDRFSAERTGGSVSTLTIQRTQQEDSAVYLCASSQNSGRTGELFFGEGSRLTVL.

In this sample, this clonotype turned up many times. The chain carries TRBV7-9 and TRBJ2-5; D may be TRBD1 or TRBD2 (6 bases each). The CDR3 runs 14 residues. Germline V gene sequence: CDR1 SEHNR, CDR2 FQNEAQ (reference sequence). V lost 5 bases and J lost 5, with 15 bases in between. CDR3 sequence: CASSLSGAGETQYF. DNA of the CDR3: TGTGCCAGCAGCCTCTCGGGGGCGGGGGAGACCCAGTACTTC.

There are many counts of this clonotype. This sequence joins TRBV6-1 and TRBJ2-7, with D uncertain. CDR3 length: 14 residues. Trimming removed 4 bases from V and 3 bases from J, with 13 bases in between. Germline V lookup: CDR1 MNHNS, CDR2 SASEGT. Here the CDR3 reads CASSGSGNLYEQYF. The CDR3 nucleotides are TGTGCCAGCAGTGGTTCCGGAAACCTCTACGAGCAGTACTTC.

This rearrangement joins TRBV5-1 to TRBJ2-7, with D possibly TRBD2 on 5 matching bases. The CDR3 sequence is 15 residues long. Germline V lookup: CDR1 SGHRS, CDR2 YFSETQ. Deletions cut 0 bases from V and 3 bases from J, with 13 bases between. CDR3 region: CASSLEWESSYEQYF. CDR3 sequence (DNA): TGCGCCAGCAGCTTGGAGTGGGAGAGTAGCTACGAGCAGTACTTC.

This clonotype was observed at least ten times. The chain joins TRBV28 to TRBJ2-7; 11 positions agree with TRBD2. Per the germline V gene, CDR1 is MDHEN and CDR2 is SYDVKM. The CDR3 runs 16 residues. After removal of 3 bases from V and 5 bases from J, the junction contained 9 bases not matched to a gene. CDR3 in DNA: TGTGCCAGCAGTTTCGGTAGCGGGGGGGGCGAGCACGAGCAGTACTTC. It translates to CASSFGSGGGEHEQYF. Looking up the rest from reference TRBV28 and TRBJ2-7 gives the full variable domain: DVKVTQSSRYLVKRTGEKVFLECVQDMDHENMFWYRQDPGLGLRLIYFSYDVKMKEKGDIPEGYSVSREKKERFSLILESASTNQTSMYLCASSFGSGGGEHEQYFGPGTRLTVT.

This clonotype appeared many times. This sequence joins TRBV7-2 and TRBJ2-7, with 11 bases matching TRBD2. Losses at the gene ends were 0 bases for V and 5 bases for J; bases not matched to a gene: 3. CDR1 is SGHTA and CDR2 is FQGNSA in the germline V gene. This CDR3 has 15 residues. The CDR3 DNA sequence: TGTGCCAGCAGCTTAGCGTTACTAGCGGGAGACGAGCAGTACTTC. This gives the protein CASSLALLAGDEQYF.

This clonotype was detected many times. CDR3 bases: TGTGCCAGCAGCCAAGATACTCGCGCTGGGGAGACCCAGTACTTC. Protein product: CASSQDTRAGETQYF. The chain is built from TRBV3-1 and TRBJ2-5; no definite D call. The V end lost 0 bases, the J end lost 5 bases, and 13 bases lay between the germline ends. Germline V gene data show CDR1 as LGHDT and CDR2 as YNNKEL (reference sequence). CDR3 length: 15 amino acids.

This clonotype was seen ten or more times. This rearrangement joins TRBV28 to TRBJ2-7; 12 positions match TRBD2. J gave up 0 bases and V 6 bases, and 3 bases lay outside the gene matches. The CDR3 length is 15 residues. Germline CDR1 is MDHEN and CDR2 is SYDVKM. CDR3: CASSQLAGGSYEQYF. In DNA, the CDR3 is TGTGCCAGCAGCCAACTAGCGGGAGGCTCCTACGAGCAGTACTTC.

This clonotype was detected only a few times. This rearrangement joins TRBV29-1 to TRBJ1-1, with D possibly TRBD1 on 5 matching bases. Germline CDR1 SQVTM, CDR2 ANQGSEA. This CDR3 has 15 amino acids. V lost 1 base and J lost 4, with 16 bases in between. CDR3 sequence: CSVEVVRRALTEAFF. CDR3 in DNA: TGCAGCGTTGAAGTGGTTCGCAGGGCTCTCACTGAAGCTTTCTTT.